The following is a T cell receptor (beta chain) sequence with its context. Profiled with immunoSEQ multiplex PCR; TCRdb holds only in-frame clones, not every one. The sample includes over 50,000 clones, under 90% of them seen just once. Germline V CDR1 and CDR2: WNHNN, SYGVQD (reference sequence). Losses at the gene ends were 3 bases for V and 5 bases for J; bases not matched to a gene: 7. The CDR3 is made up of 15 amino acids. The sample is drawn from a study of OX40 agonist ivuxolimab in advanced cancers. Study-wide background: Patients treated during dose escalation were battling hepatocellular carcinoma, melanoma, renal cell or head and neck cancer. Having had anti-PD-1, anti-PD-L1 or anti-CTLA-4 therapy before was allowed, and approximately 40% had some.

Blood was sampled at baseline, cycle 4 day 1, and cycle 7 day 1. Sequenced material: CD4+ or CD8+ T cells sorted from blood, taken in a trial of the OX40 agonist ivuxolimab. The receptor was derived from an adult with an advanced solid tumor such as melanoma, head and neck, liver or kidney cancer. The J gene is TRBJ2-7, the V gene TRBV10-1; 10 positions match TRBD2. The CDR3 bases are TGCGCCAGCAGTGACCAAGCGGGAGGGAGAGACGAGCAGTACTTC. Protein: CASSDQAGGRDEQYF.